This T cell receptor beta chain was sequenced for a study of early T cells in non-severe SARS-CoV-2 infection. CDR1 SGHKS and CDR2 YYEKEE come from the germline V gene (reference sequence). Trimming cost V 5 bases and J 4 bases, with 10 bases left between them. The CDR3 covers 13 residues. TCRdb recomputed calls from the 5' RACE reads with MiXCR, one row per CDR3 protein. In the table there are some 71,000 distinct CDR3 sequences, about 9% of which are singletons. There are a few counts of this clonotype. The gene calls are TRBV5-5 and TRBJ1-5, with a weak D call TRBD1 (5 bases). The TCR originated in an adult who was a healthcare worker with PCR-confirmed SARS-CoV-2 infection or an uninfected control (not recorded which). What was sequenced was whole blood. CDR3: CASSWDSNQPQHF. Here the CDR3 DNA reads TGTGCCAGCAGTTGGGACTCAAATCAGCCCCAGCATTTT.